What follows is one T cell receptor beta chain and its context. The antigen remains unidentified. At minimum, one pre-ART and two post-ART PBMC samples were obtained from each donor. The data derive from a study of long-term antiretroviral therapy in people with HIV. Study findings and constraints: In the period from about 2003 to 2017, blood was collected, possibly under older ART regimens. Before ART, certain clones expanded, and these dominated the repertoire at all time points.

Runs used v3.0 of the immunoSEQ assay and were done at survey level. Profiling relied on immunoSEQ multiplex PCR, and the TCRdb table lists in-frame clones only, not all of them. Of several thousand clones listed, approximately 79% were seen once; the top ten hold around 22%. This CDR3 has 16 amino acids. The germline V and J ends were trimmed by 5 bases and 0 bases, with 13 bases remaining between them. Germline CDR1 is SEHNR and CDR2 is FQNEAQ (reference sequence). This chain connects TRBV7-9 to TRBJ1-4, with a weak D call TRBD1 (5 bases). The starting material was unsorted PBMCs, obtained 1.1 years after starting antiretroviral therapy. The TCR originated in a middle-aged man with HIV. The CDR3, as DNA: TGTGCCAGCAGCCAACGACAGATAGCAACTAATGAAAAACTGTTTTTT. Translating it yields CASSQRQIATNEKLFF.